The text below deals with one TCR beta chain. Its antigen is not identified. The data were obtained in a study of siplizumab effects on memory and regulatory T cells. Notes on the study in general: Roughly 75-97% of proliferating CD4+ or CD8+ clones lacked a naive or memory phenotype that could be assigned. Siplizumab cultures yielded proliferating Tregs whose suppressive function was not confirmed.

Sequencing was performed with immunoSEQ multiplex PCR; in TCRdb, only in-frame clones are kept and a portion is missing. Among 100,000 or so clones listed, under 95% were seen once. The TCR comes from a human donor in good health. The sample was CD4+ T cells sorted from blood.

The CDR3 nucleotides are TGTGCCAGCAGCTTACTAGCGGGGGTCCCCTACGAGCAGTACTTC. Encoded protein: CASSLLAGVPYEQYF. The chain carries TRBV7-2 and TRBJ2-7; TRBD2 aligns across 10 bases. J gave up 2 bases and V 2 bases, and 3 bases lay outside the gene matches. Germline loops: CDR1 SGHTA, CDR2 FQGNSA. This CDR3 has 15 residues.